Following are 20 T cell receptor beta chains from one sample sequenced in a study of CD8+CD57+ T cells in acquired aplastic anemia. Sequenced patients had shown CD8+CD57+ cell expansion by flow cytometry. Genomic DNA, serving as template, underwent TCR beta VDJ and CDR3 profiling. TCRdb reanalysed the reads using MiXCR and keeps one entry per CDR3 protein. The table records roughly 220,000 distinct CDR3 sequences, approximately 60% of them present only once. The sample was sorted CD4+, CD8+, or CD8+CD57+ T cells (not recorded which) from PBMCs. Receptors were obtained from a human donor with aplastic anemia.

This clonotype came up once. Here the CDR3 reads CASSVRAGGQDTQYF. The CDR3, as DNA: TGTGCCAGCAGCGTCCGAGCGGGAGGACAAGATACGCAGTATTTT. The chain links TRBV7-9 to TRBJ2-3, with TRBD2 identical over 9 bases. This CDR3 region has 15 residues. Trimming cost V 5 bases and J 5 bases; bases outside gene matches: 8. From germline, CDR1 is SEHNR and CDR2 FQNEAQ (reference sequence). The whole variable domain, filled in from reference TRBV7-9 and TRBJ2-3, reads DTGVSQNPRHKITKRGQNVTFRCDPISEHNRLYWYRQTLGQGPEFLTYFQNEAQLEKSRLLSDRFSAERPKGSFSTLEIQRTEQGDSAMYLCASSVRAGGQDTQYFGPGTRLTVL.

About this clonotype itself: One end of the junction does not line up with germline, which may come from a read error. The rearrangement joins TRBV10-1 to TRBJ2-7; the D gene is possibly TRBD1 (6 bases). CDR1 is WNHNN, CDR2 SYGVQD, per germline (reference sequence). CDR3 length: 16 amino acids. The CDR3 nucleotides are TGCGCCAACAGTGAGTCGGCAGGGGATAGCTCCTACGAGCAGTACTTC. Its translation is CANSESAGDSSYEQYF.

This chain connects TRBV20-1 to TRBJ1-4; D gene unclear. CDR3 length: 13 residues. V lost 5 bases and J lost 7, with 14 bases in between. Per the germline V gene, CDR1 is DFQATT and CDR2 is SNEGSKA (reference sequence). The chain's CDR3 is CSALSPGSEKLFF. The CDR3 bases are TGCAGTGCTCTTAGCCCGGGGTCTGAAAAACTGTTTTTT.

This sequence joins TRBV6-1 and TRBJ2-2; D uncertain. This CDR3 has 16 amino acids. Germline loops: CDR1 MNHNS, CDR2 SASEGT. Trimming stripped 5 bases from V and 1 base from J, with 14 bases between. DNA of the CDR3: TGTGCCAGCAGTTACCTGCGGTTCGGGAACACCGGGGAGCTGTTTTTT. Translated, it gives CASSYLRFGNTGELFF.

The CDR3 DNA follows: TGTGCCAGTAGTATAGCTGCAGAAAATTCACCCCTCCACTTT. This sequence encodes CASSIAAENSPLHF. V usage is TRBV19 and J usage is TRBJ1-6; D is unresolved. The CDR3 runs 14 residues. V was cut by 1 base and J by 7 bases, with 8 bases left in between. From germline, CDR1 is LNHDA and CDR2 SQIVND (reference sequence).

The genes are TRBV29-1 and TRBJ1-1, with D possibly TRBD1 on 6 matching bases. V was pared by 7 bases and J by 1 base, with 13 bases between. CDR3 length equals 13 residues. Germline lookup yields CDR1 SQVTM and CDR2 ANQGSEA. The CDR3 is CSALDSPNTEAFF. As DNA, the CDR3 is TGCAGCGCTTTGGACAGTCCGAACACTGAAGCTTTCTTT.

DNA of the CDR3: TGTGCCAGCATCAGCGGGAGTCGGGAGACCCAGTACTTC. It translates to CASISGSRETQYF. The chain has TRBV2 and TRBJ2-5; 8 nucleotides line up with TRBD2. The CDR3 has 13 amino acids. Losses at the gene ends were 7 bases for V and 5 bases for J; bases not matched to a gene: 6. Germline loops: CDR1 SNHLY, CDR2 FYNNEI.

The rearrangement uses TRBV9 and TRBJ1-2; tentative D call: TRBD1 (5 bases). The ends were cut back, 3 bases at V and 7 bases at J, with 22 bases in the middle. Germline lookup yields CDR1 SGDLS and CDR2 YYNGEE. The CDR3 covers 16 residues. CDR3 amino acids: CASSEPGYGPRGGYTF. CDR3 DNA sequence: TGTGCCAGCAGCGAGCCCGGTTATGGTCCGAGGGGTGGCTACACCTTC.

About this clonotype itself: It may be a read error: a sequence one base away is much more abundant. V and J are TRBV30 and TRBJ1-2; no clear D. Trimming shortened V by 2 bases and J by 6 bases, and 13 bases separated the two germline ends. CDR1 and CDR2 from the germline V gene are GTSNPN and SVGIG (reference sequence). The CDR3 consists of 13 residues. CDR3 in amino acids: CAWSPNDHHGYTF. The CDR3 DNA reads TGTGCCTGGAGTCCAAACGACCACCATGGCTACACCTTC.

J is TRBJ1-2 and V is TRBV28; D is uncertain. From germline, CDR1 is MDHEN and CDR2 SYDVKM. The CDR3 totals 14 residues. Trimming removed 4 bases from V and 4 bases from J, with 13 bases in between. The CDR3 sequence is CASSSNRWIYGYTF. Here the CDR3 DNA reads TGTGCCAGCAGTTCCAACCGCTGGATCTATGGCTACACCTTC.

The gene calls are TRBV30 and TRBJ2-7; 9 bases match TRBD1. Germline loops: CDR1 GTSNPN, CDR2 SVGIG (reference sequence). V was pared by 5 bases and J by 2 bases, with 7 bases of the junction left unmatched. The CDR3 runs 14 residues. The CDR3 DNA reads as TGTGCCTGGTCCGGGACAGGGCTTACCTACGAGCAGTACTTC. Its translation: CAWSGTGLTYEQYF.

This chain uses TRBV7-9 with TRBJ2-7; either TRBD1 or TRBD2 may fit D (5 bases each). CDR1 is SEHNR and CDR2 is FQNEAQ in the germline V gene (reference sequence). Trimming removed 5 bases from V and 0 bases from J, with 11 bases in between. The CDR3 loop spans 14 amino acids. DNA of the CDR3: TGTGCCAGCAGCCCCCCGGGACCCTCCTACGAGCAGTACTTC. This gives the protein CASSPPGPSYEQYF. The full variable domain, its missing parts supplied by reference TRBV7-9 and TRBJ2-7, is DTGVSQNPRHKITKRGQNVTFRCDPISEHNRLYWYRQTLGQGPEFLTYFQNEAQLEKSRLLSDRFSAERPKGSFSTLEIQRTEQGDSAMYLCASSPPGPSYEQYFGPGTRLTVT.

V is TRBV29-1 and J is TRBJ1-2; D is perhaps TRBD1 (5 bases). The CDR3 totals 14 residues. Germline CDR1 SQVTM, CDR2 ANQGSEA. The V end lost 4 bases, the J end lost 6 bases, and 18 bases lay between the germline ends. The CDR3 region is CSVGTEELGDGYTF. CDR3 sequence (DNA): TGCAGCGTTGGAACGGAAGAGTTGGGGGATGGCTACACCTTC.

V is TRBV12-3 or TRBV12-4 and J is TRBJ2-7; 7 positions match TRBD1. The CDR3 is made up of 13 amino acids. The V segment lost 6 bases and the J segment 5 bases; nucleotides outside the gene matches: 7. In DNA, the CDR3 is TGTGCCAGCAGACTCCTTGACAGGGACGAGCAGTACTTC. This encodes CASRLLDRDEQYF.

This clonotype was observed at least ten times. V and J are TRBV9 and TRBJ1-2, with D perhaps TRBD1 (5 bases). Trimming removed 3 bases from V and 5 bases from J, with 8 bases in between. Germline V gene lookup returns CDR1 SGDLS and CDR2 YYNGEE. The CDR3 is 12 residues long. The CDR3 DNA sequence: TGTGCCAGCAGCGGAGACAGTTATGGCTACACCTTC. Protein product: CASSGDSYGYTF.

CDR3 coding DNA: TGTGCCAGTAGTACCCTAGCGGGATCGGGGGAGCAGTACTTC. Amino acid sequence: CASSTLAGSGEQYF. This rearrangement joins TRBV19 to TRBJ2-7; 9 bases line up with TRBD2. The CDR3 consists of 14 residues. The V segment lost 4 bases and the J segment 7 bases; nucleotides outside the gene matches: 8. The germline gives CDR1 LNHDA, CDR2 SQIVND (reference sequence).

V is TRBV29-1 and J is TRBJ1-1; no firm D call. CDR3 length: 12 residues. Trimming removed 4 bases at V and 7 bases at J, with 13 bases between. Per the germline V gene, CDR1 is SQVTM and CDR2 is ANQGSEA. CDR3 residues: CSVARSSNEAFF. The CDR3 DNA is TGCAGCGTTGCGCGAAGTTCCAATGAAGCTTTCTTT.

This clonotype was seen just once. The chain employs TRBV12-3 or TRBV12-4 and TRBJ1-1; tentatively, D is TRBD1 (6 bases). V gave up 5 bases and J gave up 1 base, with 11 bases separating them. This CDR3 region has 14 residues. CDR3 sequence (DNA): TGTGCCAGCAGTCCCTGGACAGAGAACACTGAAGCTTTCTTT. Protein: CASSPWTENTEAFF.

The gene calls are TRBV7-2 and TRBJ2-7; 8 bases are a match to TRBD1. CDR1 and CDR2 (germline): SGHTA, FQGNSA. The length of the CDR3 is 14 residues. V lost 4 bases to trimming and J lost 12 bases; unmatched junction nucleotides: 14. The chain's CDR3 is CASSSRRLDRAPYF. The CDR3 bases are TGTGCCAGCAGCTCAAGAAGGTTGGACAGGGCACCGTACTTC.

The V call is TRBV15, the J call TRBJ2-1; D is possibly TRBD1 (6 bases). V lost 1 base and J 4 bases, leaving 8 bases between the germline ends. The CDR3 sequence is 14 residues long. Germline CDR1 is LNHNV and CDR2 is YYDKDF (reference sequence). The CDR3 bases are TGTGCCACCAGCAGAGGGACAGCTTACAATGAGCAGTTCTTC. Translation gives CATSRGTAYNEQFF.